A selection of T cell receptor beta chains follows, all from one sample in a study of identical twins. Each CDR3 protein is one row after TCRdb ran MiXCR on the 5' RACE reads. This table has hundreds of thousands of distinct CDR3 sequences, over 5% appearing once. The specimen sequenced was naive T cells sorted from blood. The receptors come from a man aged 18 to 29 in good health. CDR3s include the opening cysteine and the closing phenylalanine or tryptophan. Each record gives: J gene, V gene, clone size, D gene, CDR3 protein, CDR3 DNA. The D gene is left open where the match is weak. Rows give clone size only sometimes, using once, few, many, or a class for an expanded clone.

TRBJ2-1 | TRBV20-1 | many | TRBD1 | CSARDPGTAYNEQFF | TGCAGTGCTAGAGATCCCGGGACAGCTTACAATGAGCAGTTCTTC
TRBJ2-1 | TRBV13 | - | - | CASSTGAGGNEQFF | TGTGCCAGCAGCACGGGGGCCGGAGGCAATGAGCAGTTCTTC
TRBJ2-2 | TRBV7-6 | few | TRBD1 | CASSLAPRGPNTGELFF | TGTGCCAGCAGCTTAGCTCCCAGGGGGCCGAACACCGGGGAGCTGTTTTTT
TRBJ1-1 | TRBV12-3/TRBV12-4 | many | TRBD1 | CASMLVRGSTEAFF | TGTGCCAGCATGCTCGTCAGGGGGAGCACTGAAGCTTTCTTT
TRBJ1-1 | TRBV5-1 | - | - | CASSSSGHPNTEAFF | TGCGCCAGCAGCTCGTCGGGACACCCGAACACTGAAGCTTTCTTT
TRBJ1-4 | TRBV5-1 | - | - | CASSAGLMPTNEKLFF | TGCGCCAGCAGCGCCGGACTCATGCCAACTAATGAAAAACTGTTTTTT
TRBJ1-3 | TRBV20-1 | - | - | CSATRQIISGNTIYF | TGCAGTGCTACCCGACAGATTATCTCTGGAAACACCATATATTTT
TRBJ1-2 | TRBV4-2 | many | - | CASSRTDAVGYTF | TGTGCCAGCAGCCGGACGGACGCGGTTGGCTACACCTTC
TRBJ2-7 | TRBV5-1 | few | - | CASRQATTYEQYF | TGCGCCAGCAGGCAAGCGACAACCTACGAGCAGTACTTC
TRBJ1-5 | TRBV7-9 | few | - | CASSPGRLSNQPQHF | TGTGCCAGCTCCCCCGGGCGGTTGAGCAATCAGCCCCAGCATTTT
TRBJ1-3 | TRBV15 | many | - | CATSRVDNTIYF | TGTGCCACCAGCAGAGTCGATAACACCATATATTTT